The source of this T cell receptor beta chain is a study of T cells after yellow fever vaccination. This clonotype has a handful of counts. TCRdb passed the 5' RACE reads through MiXCR, listing each CDR3 protein once. The sample has a few hundred thousand distinct CDR3 sequences, around 20% seen once. Trimming stripped 5 bases from V and 3 bases from J, with 14 bases between. This CDR3 is 14 amino acids long. CDR1 MDHEN and CDR2 SYDVKM come from the germline V gene. The TCR sequence derives from a man aged 18 to 29 who received the YFV17D yellow fever vaccine. The sample in question was PBMCs, obtained before the yellow fever booster vaccination. The chain employs TRBV28 and TRBJ2-7; D might be TRBD1 (5 bases). The CDR3 DNA is TGTGCCAGCAGTGTGGCAGGGCGAAACTACGAGCAGTACGTC. Translated: CASSVAGRNYEQYV.